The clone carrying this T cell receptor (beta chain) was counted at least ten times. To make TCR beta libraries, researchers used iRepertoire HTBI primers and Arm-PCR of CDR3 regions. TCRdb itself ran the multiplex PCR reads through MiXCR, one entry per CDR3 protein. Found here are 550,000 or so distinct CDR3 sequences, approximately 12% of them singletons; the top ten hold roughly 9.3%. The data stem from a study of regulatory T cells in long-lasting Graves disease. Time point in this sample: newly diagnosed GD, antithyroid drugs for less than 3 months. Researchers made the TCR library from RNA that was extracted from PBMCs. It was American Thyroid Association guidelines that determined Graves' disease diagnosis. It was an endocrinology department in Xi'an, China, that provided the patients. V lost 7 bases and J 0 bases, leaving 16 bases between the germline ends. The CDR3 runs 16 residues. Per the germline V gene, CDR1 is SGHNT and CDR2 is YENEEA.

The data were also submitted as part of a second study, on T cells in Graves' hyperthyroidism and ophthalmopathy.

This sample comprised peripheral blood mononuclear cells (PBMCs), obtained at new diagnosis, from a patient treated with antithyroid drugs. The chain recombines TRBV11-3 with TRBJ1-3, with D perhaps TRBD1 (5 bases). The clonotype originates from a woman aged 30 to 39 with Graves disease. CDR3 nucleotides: TGTGCCAGCACCTATTGGGGGACCGGCTCTGGAAACACCATATATTTT. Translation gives CASTYWGTGSGNTIYF. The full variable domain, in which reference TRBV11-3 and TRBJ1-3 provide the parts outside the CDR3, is EAGVVQSPRYKIIEKKQPVAFWCNPISGHNTLYWYLQNLGQGPELLIRYENEEAVDDSQLPKDRFSAERLKGVDSTLKIQPAELGDSAVYLCASTYWGTGSGNTIYFGEGSWLTVV.